This T cell receptor beta chain was documented in a study of CD8+ T cells in alopecia areata. Study results and limitations: Lesional tissue from the scalp (especially in alopecia totalis/universalis) showed higher clonality than normal scalp. Sequencing of scalp samples also includes resident alphabeta T cells from normal skin.

This clone appeared a few times. Its antigen is as yet unknown. TCR sequencing used cDNA made by reverse transcription of extracted RNA. The table came from immunoSEQ multiplex PCR; TCRdb's copy has only in-frame clones and leaves some out. The profile covers around 97,000 clones, with roughly 50% appearing a single time and roughly 8.8% taken by the ten largest. The TCR was taken from a human donor in good health. Sample: CD4+ T cells sorted from blood.

CDR3 protein: CSVLPRQGLYNEQFF. As DNA, the CDR3 is TGCAGCGTCCTCCCTAGACAGGGCCTCTACAATGAGCAGTTCTTC. The rearrangement links TRBV29-1 to TRBJ2-1; TRBD1 matches 7 bases. Per the germline V gene, CDR1 is SQVTM and CDR2 is ANQGSEA. Trimming cost V 6 bases and J 3 bases; bases outside gene matches: 11. The length of the CDR3 is 15 residues.